The sequence of this TCR beta chain was determined in a study of tumour-infiltrating T cells in Burkitt lymphoma (dated by TCRdb to 2020 to 2022). About the full investigation: The Burkitt lymphoma cohort included 82 patients and covered every epidemiological subtype of the disease. When TCR repertoire data were correlated with clinical outcome, productive clonality turned out to predict both overall and progression-free survival, independent of established prognosticators, age at diagnosis among them. Findings and caveats that apply to the study as a whole: Several public clonotypes shared across numerous Burkitt lymphoma patients were found, and shared tumour neoantigen selection absent from diffuse large B-cell lymphoma was thereby suggested.

The method was the immunoSEQ multiplex PCR assay. TCRdb retrieved this table from immuneACCESS and kept in-frame rearrangements only. Not all clones are present; in checked studies, unresolved V genes account for under half, and no reason is known for the remainder. This sample is represented by tens of thousands of clones; around 30% of them were singletons. The leading ten clones occupy 2.5% to 3.5% of the sample. There are 14 amino acids in the CDR3, from cysteine to phenylalanine inclusive. The CDR3 DNA has 42 bases and is translated from base 1. CDR1 and CDR2 were assigned from the germline V gene as MNHNS and SASEGT. Relative to germline, V is 7 bases shorter and J is 1 base shorter, with 13 bases between their ends. Details on this clone: Its cognate antigen has yet to be identified. Base qualities were left out, and no much larger clone turns up one base away.

The clonotype was recovered from a human donor with Burkitt lymphoma. Specimen: tumor tissue. The V and J genes are TRBV6-1 and TRBJ1-1; the D segment cannot be called with confidence. The CDR3 region reads CASTLGRPNTEAFF. The sequenced DNA: TGTGCCAGCACCCTTGGACGCCCGAACACTGAAGCTTTCTTT.